The clone carrying this T cell receptor beta chain was seen just once. Its specificity is unknown. Nominally healthy donors were sampled, though unrecorded immune exposures were likely. The CDR3 has 13 amino acids. Trimming left V 3 bases short and J 1 base short, with 7 bases between. CDR1 and CDR2 (germline): MDHEN, SYDVKM. The data were taken from a study of cytomegalovirus exposure and HLA in healthy donors. As for the study in general: Early on, a data release was issued that held tens of millions of unique TCRs from HLA-typed donors.

Broader study findings: Sequence variants that were highly shared formed a cluster that was likely a sequencing artifact. High sensitivity and specificity were reportedly achieved when the classifier diagnosed cytomegalovirus status.

In the PCR, 60 Vbeta and 13 Jbeta primers were used. The data were produced by immunoSEQ multiplex PCR, yet TCRdb's version contains in-frame clones alone and is incomplete. The table records about 96,000 clones, approximately 75% of them present only once. Sequenced: PBMCs. This receptor was identified in a woman in her seventies in good health and CMV-seropositive. The chain links TRBV28 to TRBJ2-7, with D tentatively TRBD1 (5 bases). CDR3 DNA sequence: TGTGCCAGCAGTTTGAAGGGGTCCTACGAGCAGTACTTC. Translated: CASSLKGSYEQYF.